The 7 T cell receptor beta chains presented below share a single source sample, sequenced in a study of blood T cell repertoires in COVID-19 (dated by TCRdb to about 2020). The library was prepared using the immunoSEQ multiplex PCR assay. Not all clones reach the TCRdb copy of this immuneACCESS table, which keeps in-frame sequences only. Checked studies attribute under half of the gap to unresolved V genes and leave the rest unexplained. In all, the sample holds more than 300,000 clones, and about 87% of those were seen once. About 10% of the sample belongs to the ten largest clones. The sample was peripheral blood. These receptors all come from a woman aged 25-40 years with COVID-19, enrolled during active disease.

This clone was observed once. V and J are TRBV28 and TRBJ1-2, with 7 nucleotides matching TRBD1. This CDR3 has 15 residues. Per germline, CDR1 MDHEN and CDR2 SYDVKM. Trimming cost V 7 bases and J 3 bases; bases outside gene matches: 11. CDR3 region: CASTPGQDRYYGYTF. For the CDR3, the DNA is TGTGCCAGCACTCCCGGACAGGACCGTTACTATGGCTACACCTTC.

This chain joins TRBV9 and TRBJ1-5; tentative D call: TRBD1 (6 bases). CDR3 length: 14 amino acids. Germline CDR1 SGDLS, CDR2 YYNGEE. Trimming cost V 3 bases and J 7 bases, with 14 bases left between them. DNA for the CDR3: TGTGCCAGCAGCGCGGATGGGGGGGCACAGCCCCAGCATTTT. As protein: CASSADGGAQPQHF. Supplemented by reference TRBV9 and TRBJ1-5, the full variable domain reads DSGVTQTPKHLITATGQRVTLRCSPRSGDLSVYWYQQSLDQGLQFLIQYYNGEERAKGNILERFSAQQFPDLHSELNLSSLELGDSALYFCASSADGGAQPQHFGDGTRLSIL.

This clone was observed a single time. V and J are TRBV15 and TRBJ2-5, with D hard to call. The V gene's germline CDR1 is LNHNV and CDR2 YYDKDF (reference sequence). Trimming left V 0 bases short and J 6 bases short, with 11 bases between. The CDR3 is 14 residues long. The CDR3 protein is CATSRDLGAKTQYF. For the CDR3, the DNA is TGTGCCACCAGCAGAGATCTAGGCGCGAAGACCCAGTACTTC. The full variable domain, completed using reference TRBV15 and TRBJ2-5, is DAMVIQNPRYQVTQFGKPVTLSCSQTLNHNVMYWYQQKSSQAPKLLFHYYDKDFNNEADTPDNFQSRRPNTSFCFLDIRSPGLGDTAMYLCATSRDLGAKTQYFGPGTRLLVL.

Details on this clone: Other DNA sequences of this sample code for an identical CDR3. The gene calls are TRBV5-5 and TRBJ2-7; the match to TRBD2 covers 7 bases. This CDR3 contains 12 residues. The V and J ends lost 4 bases and 4 bases, in that order; junction bases with no gene match: 2. The germline V gene encodes CDR1 SGHKS and CDR2 YYEKEE (reference sequence). The CDR3 region has the DNA TGTGCCAGCAGCCCCGGGGGGTACGAGCAGTACTTC. This codes for CASSPGGYEQYF.

V usage is TRBV6-4 and J usage is TRBJ1-5; TRBD1 agrees at 9 bases. The length of the CDR3 is 13 residues. Losses at the gene ends were 7 bases for V and 7 bases for J; bases not matched to a gene: 5. The germline gives CDR1 MRHNA, CDR2 SNTAGT. The CDR3 nucleotides read TGTGCCAGCACCCGGGACAGGGTACAGCCCCAGCATTTT. It yields the protein CASTRDRVQPQHF.

The J gene is TRBJ2-7, the V gene TRBV6-5, with 7 bases aligning to TRBD2. The J segment lost 7 bases and the V segment lost 0 bases, leaving 9 bases of the junction unmatched. Germline V lookup: CDR1 MNHEY, CDR2 SVGAGI. The CDR3 extends over 15 amino acids. The CDR3, as DNA: TGTGCCAGCAGTTACTCAGGACTAGTACCTGGAGAGCAGTACTTC. This encodes CASSYSGLVPGEQYF.

This rearrangement joins TRBV30 to TRBJ2-3; TRBD2 matches at 7 bases. The germline V gene has CDR1 GTSNPN and CDR2 SVGIG (reference sequence). The V gene end was trimmed by 4 bases and the J gene end by 4 bases; junction bases not matched to a gene: 8. This CDR3 comprises 14 residues. The CDR3 DNA is TGTGCCTGGAACAGACTAGCCGTAGCAGATACGCAGTATTTT. As protein: CAWNRLAVADTQYF.